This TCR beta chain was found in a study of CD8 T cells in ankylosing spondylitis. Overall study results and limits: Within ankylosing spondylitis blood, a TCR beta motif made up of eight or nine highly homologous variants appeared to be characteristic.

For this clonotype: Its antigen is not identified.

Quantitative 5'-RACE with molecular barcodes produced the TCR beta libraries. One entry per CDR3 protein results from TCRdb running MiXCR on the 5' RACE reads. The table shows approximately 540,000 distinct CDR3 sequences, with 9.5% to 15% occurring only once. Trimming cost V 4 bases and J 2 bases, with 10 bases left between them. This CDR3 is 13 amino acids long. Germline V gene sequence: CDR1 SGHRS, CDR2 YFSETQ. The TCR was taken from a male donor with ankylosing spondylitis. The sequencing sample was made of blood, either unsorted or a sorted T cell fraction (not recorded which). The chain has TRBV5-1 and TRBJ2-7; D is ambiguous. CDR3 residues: CASSPGSPYEQYF. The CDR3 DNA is TGCGCCAGCAGCCCTGGCAGTCCCTACGAGCAGTACTTC.